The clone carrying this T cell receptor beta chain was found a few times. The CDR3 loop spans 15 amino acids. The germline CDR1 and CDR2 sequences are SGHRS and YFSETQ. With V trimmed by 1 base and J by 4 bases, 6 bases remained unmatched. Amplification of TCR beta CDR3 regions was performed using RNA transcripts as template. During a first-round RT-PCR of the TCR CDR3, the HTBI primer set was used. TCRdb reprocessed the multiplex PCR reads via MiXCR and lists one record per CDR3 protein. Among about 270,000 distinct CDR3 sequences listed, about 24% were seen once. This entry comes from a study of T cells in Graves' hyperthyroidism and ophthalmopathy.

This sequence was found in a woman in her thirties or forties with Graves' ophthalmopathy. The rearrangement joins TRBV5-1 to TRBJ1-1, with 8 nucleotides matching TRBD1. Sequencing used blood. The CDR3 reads CASSLQQGVSTEAFF. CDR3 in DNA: TGCGCCAGCAGCTTGCAACAGGGGGTGAGCACTGAAGCTTTCTTT.